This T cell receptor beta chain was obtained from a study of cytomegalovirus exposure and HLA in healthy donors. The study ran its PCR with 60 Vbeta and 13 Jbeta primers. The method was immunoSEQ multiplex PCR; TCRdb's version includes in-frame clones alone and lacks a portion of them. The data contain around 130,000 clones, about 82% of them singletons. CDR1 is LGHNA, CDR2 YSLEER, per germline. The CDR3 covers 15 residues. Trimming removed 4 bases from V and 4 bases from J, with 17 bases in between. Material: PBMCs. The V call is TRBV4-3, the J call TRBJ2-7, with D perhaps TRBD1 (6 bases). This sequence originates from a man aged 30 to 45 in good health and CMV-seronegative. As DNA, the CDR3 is TGCGCCAGCAGCCTCCTGGCACAGGGTTATTACGAGCAGTACTTC. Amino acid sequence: CASSLLAQGYYEQYF.